This TCR beta chain stems from a study of shared clonotypes between healthy human individuals. Study-wide points: Between several donors, naive CD4 clonotypes were shared at a level of about 5.3%.

The CDR3 covers 15 residues. Germline V CDR1 and CDR2: SGHAT, FQDESV (reference sequence). Trimming at V came to 5 bases and at J to 7 bases, leaving 10 bases not matched to a gene. The table came from immunoSEQ multiplex PCR; TCRdb's copy has only in-frame clones and leaves some out. This sample has 2 million to 3 million clones, with approximately 93% found just once. Concerning this clone: No antigen is known for it.

This receptor was taken from a man aged 18 to 29 in good health. Some clones in this sample may be carry-over from other donors' samples. Source material: naive CD4+ T cells from PBMCs. The subset here: CD45RA+ positively selected. This chain joins TRBV11-1 and TRBJ2-2, with 7 bases matching TRBD2. The CDR3 loop is CASSPHGGGGGELFF. The CDR3 DNA sequence: TGTGCCAGCAGCCCTCACGGCGGGGGAGGCGGGGAGCTGTTTTTT.